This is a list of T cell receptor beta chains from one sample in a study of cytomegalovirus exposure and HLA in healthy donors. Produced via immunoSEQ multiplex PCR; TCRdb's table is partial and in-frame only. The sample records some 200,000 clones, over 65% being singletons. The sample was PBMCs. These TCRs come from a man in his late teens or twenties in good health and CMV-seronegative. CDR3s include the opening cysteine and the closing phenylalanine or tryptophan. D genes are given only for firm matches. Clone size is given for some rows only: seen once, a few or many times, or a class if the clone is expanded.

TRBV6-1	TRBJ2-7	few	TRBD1	CAGSATGGTYEQYF	TGTGCCGGATCCGCGACAGGGGGAACCTACGAGCAGTACTTC
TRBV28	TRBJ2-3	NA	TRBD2	CATQREAIAPSNMDTQYF	TGTGCCACCCAGCGGGAGGCCATTGCTCCCTCAAATATGGATACGCAGTATTTT
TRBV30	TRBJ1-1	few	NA	CAWTWDIVTEAFF	TGTGCCTGGACTTGGGACATTGTGACTGAAGCTTTCTTT
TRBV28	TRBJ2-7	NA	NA	CATWDTTYEQYF	TGTGCCACCTGGGACACCACCTACGAGCAGTACTTC
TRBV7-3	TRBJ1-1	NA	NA	CASSSQGNTEAFF	TGTGCCAGCAGCTCCCAGGGGAACACTGAAGCTTTCTTT
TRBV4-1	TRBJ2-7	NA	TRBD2	CASSQPAGVPYEQYF	TGCGCCAGCAGCCAGCCAGCGGGAGTCCCCTACGAGCAGTACTTC
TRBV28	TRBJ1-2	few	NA	CASSLGGGGLADF	TGTGCCAGCAGTTTAGGGGGCGGGGGCTTAGCGGACTTC
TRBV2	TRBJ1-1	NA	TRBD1	CASTGQGSTEAFF	TGTGCCAGCACCGGACAGGGGAGCACTGAAGCTTTCTTT
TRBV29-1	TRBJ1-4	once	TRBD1	CSVEPGGSSNEKLFF	TGCAGCGTTGAGCCAGGGGGCTCTAGTAATGAAAAACTGTTTTTT
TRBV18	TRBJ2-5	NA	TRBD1	CASSPSRGETQYF	TGTGCCAGCTCACCTAGCAGGGGGGAGACCCAGTACTTC
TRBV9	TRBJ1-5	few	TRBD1	CASSVGTGSNQPQHF	TGTGCCAGCAGCGTAGGGACAGGAAGCAATCAGCCCCAGCATTTT